This paragraph reports one TCR beta chain. Produced via immunoSEQ multiplex PCR; TCRdb's table is partial and in-frame only. The table has 100,000 to 150,000 clones, roughly 90% seen once. This entry is derived from a study of T cell responses to AZD1222 COVID-19 vaccine. Sequences were derived from peripheral blood, sampled on day 0 of AZD1222 vaccination. The TCR comes from an adult in good health.

The CDR3 nucleotides read TGTGCCAGCAGCCTACAGGGGCAAGGCAATCAGCCCCAGCATTTT. This translates into CASSLQGQGNQPQHF. The chain recombines TRBV7-8 with TRBJ1-5, with 7 bases identical to TRBD1. This CDR3 region has 15 residues. Germline CDR1 is SGHVS and CDR2 is FQNEAQ. Losses at the gene ends were 5 bases for V and 2 bases for J; bases not matched to a gene: 6.